This T cell receptor beta chain is drawn from a study of neurological immune-mediated disorders. This clonotype has ten or more counts. CDR3 length equals 15 residues. J lost 5 bases, V lost 5 bases, and 8 bases had no gene match. TCRdb recomputed calls from the 5' RACE reads with MiXCR, one row per CDR3 protein. The sample has around 53,000 distinct CDR3 sequences; 4.2% are singletons. This TCR was sampled from a man aged 50-59 years with multiple sclerosis. The sequencing input was PBMCs. V gene TRBV12-3 or TRBV12-4 combines with J gene TRBJ1-4; TRBD1 aligns across 7 bases. This chain's CDR3 is CASSIPGQKNEKLFF. The CDR3 DNA reads TGTGCCAGCAGTATACCGGGACAGAAGAATGAAAAACTGTTTTTT.